In its sample, the clone carrying this T cell receptor (beta chain) was seen many times. Its antigen is still unknown. The sample belongs to a study of CD8 T cells in ankylosing spondylitis. Study observations and caveats: Disease-linked clones, CD8+, were relatively rare in peripheral blood. Reportedly, significant enrichment of disease-linked clones occurred in matched ankylosing spondylitis synovial fluid. For ankylosing spondylitis blood, a TCR beta motif of under ten highly homologous variants appeared characteristic.

Quantitative 5'-RACE with molecular barcodes generated TCR beta libraries. TCRdb independently ran MiXCR on the 5' RACE reads; one entry per CDR3 protein. The sample contains a few hundred thousand distinct CDR3 sequences, roughly a quarter of which appear only once. The source of this sequence is a male donor with ankylosing spondylitis or in good health (not recorded which). Sequenced sample: blood, either unsorted or a sorted T cell fraction (not recorded which).

The CDR3 loop is CASSLWGSSYNEQFF. CDR3 nucleotide sequence: TGTGCCAGCAGCTTATGGGGGAGCTCCTACAATGAGCAGTTCTTC. This rearrangement joins TRBV7-2 to TRBJ2-1; tentatively, D is TRBD1 or TRBD2 (5 bases each). The V and J ends lost 2 bases and 0 bases respectively, with 8 bases between them. Germline V lookup: CDR1 SGHTA, CDR2 FQGNSA. The CDR3 extends over 15 amino acids.